The T cell receptor beta chain described here comes from a study of T cells in Graves' hyperthyroidism and ophthalmopathy. Many counts were recorded for this clonotype. Stable disease denoted Graves' hyperthyroidism without ophthalmopathy progression within 18 months. Subjects aged 18 to 65 presented with newly diagnosed hyperthyroidism of less than 2 months' duration. Exclusions: uncontrolled infection, other autoimmune disease, pregnancy, lactation. The trim removed 5 bases at V and 5 bases at J, leaving 16 bases unmatched. The CDR3 is made up of 17 amino acids. Germline loops: CDR1 MDHEN, CDR2 SYDVKM. Template material for amplifying TCR beta CDR3 regions consisted of RNA transcripts. Carried out on the TCR CDR3, a first-round RT-PCR used the HTBI primer set. TCRdb re-called the multiplex PCR reads through MiXCR, storing one row per CDR3 protein. The sample has under 800,000 distinct CDR3 sequences, 14% seen once.

The clonotype originates from a young woman with Graves' hyperthyroidism. V gene TRBV28 combines with J gene TRBJ1-1, with 8 nucleotides matching TRBD1. The sample consisted of blood. The CDR3 DNA is TGTGCCAGCAGTCTACAGCCCGGGACAGGTGATGGGACTGAAGCTTTCTTT. This codes for CASSLQPGTGDGTEAFF.